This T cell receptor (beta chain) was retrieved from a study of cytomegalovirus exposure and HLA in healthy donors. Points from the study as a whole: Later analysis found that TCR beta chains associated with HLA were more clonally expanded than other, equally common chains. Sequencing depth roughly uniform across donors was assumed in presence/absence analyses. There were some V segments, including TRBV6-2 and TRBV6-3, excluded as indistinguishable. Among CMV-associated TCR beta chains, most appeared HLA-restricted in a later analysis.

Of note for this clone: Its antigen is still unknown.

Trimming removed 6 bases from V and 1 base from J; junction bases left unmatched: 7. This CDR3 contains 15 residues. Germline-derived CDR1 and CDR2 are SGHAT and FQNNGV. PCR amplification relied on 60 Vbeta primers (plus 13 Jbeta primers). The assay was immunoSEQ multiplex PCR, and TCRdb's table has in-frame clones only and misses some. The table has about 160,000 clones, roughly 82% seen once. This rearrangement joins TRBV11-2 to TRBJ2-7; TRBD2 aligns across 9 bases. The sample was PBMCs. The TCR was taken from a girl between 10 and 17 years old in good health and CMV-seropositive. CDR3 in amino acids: CASRNRLADSYEQYF. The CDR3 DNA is TGTGCCAGCAGAAATAGACTAGCGGATTCCTACGAGCAGTACTTC.